This T cell receptor (beta chain) was captured in a study of identifying expanded T cells in peripheral blood. The germline CDR1 and CDR2 sequences are MDHEN and SYDVKM. Trimming took 4 bases from V and 4 from J, leaving 13 bases between them. The CDR3 is 15 residues long. Regarding this clone: The antigen is unknown.

The protocol was immunoSEQ multiplex PCR, while the TCRdb copy is restricted to in-frame clones and leaves out a portion. This sample carries around 80,000 clones, about nine tenths of them seen once, and the ten largest clones take 3.3%. Study-wide results and caveats: Over two and four weeks, about 17 and 20 clones changed, versus 1.2 between replicates. Across healthy donors, higher total template counts meant significantly greater roughly 2-week count variance.

During the collection period, no donor immune events like infections were recorded. The sequence came from a person aged 18-70 years in good health. The chain employs TRBV28 and TRBJ1-4; D gene uncertain. Sequencing was carried out using blood. This chain's CDR3 is CASSSAGPGNEKLFF. The CDR3, as DNA: TGTGCCAGCAGTTCCGCAGGTCCTGGTAATGAAAAACTGTTTTTT.